This TCR beta chain was documented in a study of blood T cell repertoires in COVID-19. The trim removed 0 bases at V and 4 bases at J, leaving 6 bases unmatched. The V gene's germline CDR1 is LGHDT and CDR2 YNNKEL (reference sequence). CDR3 length: 16 amino acids. TCRdb's copy holds only in-frame clones and misses some; the assay was immunoSEQ multiplex PCR. The data hold roughly 150,000 clones, with 70% to 90% observed a single time. This clone has a single count. The sample consisted of peripheral blood. The clonotype was recovered from a woman aged 45-60 years with COVID-19, enrolled during active disease. This rearrangement joins TRBV3-1 (or the pseudogene TRBV3-2) to TRBJ1-2, with TRBD1 matching over 9 bases. In DNA, the CDR3 is TGTGCCAGCAGCCAAGATGCCGGGACAGGGTTCTATGGCTACACCTTC. This translates into CASSQDAGTGFYGYTF.